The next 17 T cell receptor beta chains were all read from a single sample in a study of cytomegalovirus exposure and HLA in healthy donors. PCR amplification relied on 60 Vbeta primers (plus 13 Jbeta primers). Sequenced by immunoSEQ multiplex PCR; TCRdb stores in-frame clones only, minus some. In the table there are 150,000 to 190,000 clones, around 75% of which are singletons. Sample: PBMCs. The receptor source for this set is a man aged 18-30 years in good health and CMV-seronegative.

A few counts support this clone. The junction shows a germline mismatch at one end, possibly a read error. The CDR3: CASSIATGTGAYEQYF. CDR3 coding DNA: TGTGCCAGCAGCATAGCCACCGGGACAGGGGCCTACGAGCAGTACTTC. This chain joins TRBV7-8 and TRBJ2-7; 10 nucleotides line up with TRBD1. Germline V gene data show CDR1 as SGHVS and CDR2 as FQNEAQ. This CDR3 region has 16 residues.

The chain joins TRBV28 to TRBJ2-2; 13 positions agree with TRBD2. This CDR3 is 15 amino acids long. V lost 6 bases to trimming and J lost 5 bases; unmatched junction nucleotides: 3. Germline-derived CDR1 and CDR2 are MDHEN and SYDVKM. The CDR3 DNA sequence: TGTGCCAGCAGATTGGGACTAGCGGGAACCGGGGAGCTGTTTTTT. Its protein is CASRLGLAGTGELFF. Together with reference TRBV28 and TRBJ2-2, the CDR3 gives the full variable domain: DVKVTQSSRYLVKRTGEKVFLECVQDMDHENMFWYRQDPGLGLRLIYFSYDVKMKEKGDIPEGYSVSREKKERFSLILESASTNQTSMYLCASRLGLAGTGELFFGEGSRLTVL.

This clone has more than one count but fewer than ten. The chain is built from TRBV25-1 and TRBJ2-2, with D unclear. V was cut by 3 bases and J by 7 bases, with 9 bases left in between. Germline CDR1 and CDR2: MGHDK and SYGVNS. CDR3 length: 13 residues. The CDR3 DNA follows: TGTGCCAGCAGTGATCCCACGGGCGGGGAGCTGTTTTTT. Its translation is CASSDPTGGELFF.

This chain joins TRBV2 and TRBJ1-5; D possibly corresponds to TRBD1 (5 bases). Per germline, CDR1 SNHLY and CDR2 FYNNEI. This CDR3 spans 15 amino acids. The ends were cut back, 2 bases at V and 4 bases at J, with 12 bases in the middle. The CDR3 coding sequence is TGTGCCAGCAGTGAACGCTGGGGGGGAAATCAGCCCCAGCATTTT. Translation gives CASSERWGGNQPQHF.

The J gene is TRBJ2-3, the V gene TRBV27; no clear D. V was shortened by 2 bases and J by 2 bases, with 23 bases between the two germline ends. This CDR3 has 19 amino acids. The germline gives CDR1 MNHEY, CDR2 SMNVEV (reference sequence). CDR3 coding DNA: TGTGCCAGCAGTTTAGTGTTGGTAACAGCCCTTCTACCCACAGATACGCAGTATTTT. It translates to CASSLVLVTALLPTDTQYF.

The CDR3 DNA is TGTGCCAGCAGGCCGGGACTAGCGGGAGAAGAGACCCAGTACTTC. Its translation is CASRPGLAGEETQYF. V and J are TRBV27 and TRBJ2-5, with 14 nucleotides matching TRBD2. With 6 bases clipped from V and 3 bases from J, the junction kept 3 bases outside the gene matches. The length of the CDR3 is 15 residues. Germline assignment: CDR1 MNHEY and CDR2 SMNVEV (reference sequence).

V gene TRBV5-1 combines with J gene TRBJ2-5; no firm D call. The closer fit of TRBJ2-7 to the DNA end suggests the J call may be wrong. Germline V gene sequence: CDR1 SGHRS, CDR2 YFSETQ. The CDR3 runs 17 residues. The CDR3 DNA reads TGCGCCAGCAGCTTGGATATTCGGTCTCGTACCCCCTACGAGCAGTACTTC. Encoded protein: CASSLDIRSRTPYEQYF.

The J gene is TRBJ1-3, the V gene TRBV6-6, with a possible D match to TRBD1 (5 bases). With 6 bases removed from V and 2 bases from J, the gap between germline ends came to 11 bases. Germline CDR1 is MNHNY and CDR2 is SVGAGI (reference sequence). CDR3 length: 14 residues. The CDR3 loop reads CASSPDRTGNTIYF. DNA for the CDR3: TGTGCCAGCAGCCCCGACAGAACTGGAAACACCATATATTTT.

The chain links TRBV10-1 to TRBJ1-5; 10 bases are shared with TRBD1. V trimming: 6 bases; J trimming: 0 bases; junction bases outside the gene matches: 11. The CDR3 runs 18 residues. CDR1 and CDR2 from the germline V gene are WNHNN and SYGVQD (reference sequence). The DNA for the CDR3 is TGCGCCAGCAGGGTGAGACGGGACAGGGGTTATAGCAATCAGCCCCAGCATTTT. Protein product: CASRVRRDRGYSNQPQHF.

The chain's CDR3 is CASRQDRELGYTF. The CDR3 bases are TGTGCCAGCAGACAAGACAGGGAGCTTGGCTACACCTTC. The chain uses TRBV28 and TRBJ1-2; TRBD1 matches 7 bases. V shed 6 bases, J shed 7 bases, and the junction held 8 bases outside the gene matches. CDR3 length: 13 amino acids. Germline lookup yields CDR1 MDHEN and CDR2 SYDVKM.

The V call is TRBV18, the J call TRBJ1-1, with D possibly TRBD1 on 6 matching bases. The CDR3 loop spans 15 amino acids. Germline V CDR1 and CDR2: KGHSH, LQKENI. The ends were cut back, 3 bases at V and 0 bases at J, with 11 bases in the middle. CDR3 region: CASSPRTVVNTEAFF. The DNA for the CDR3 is TGTGCCAGCTCACCCCGGACAGTAGTGAACACTGAAGCTTTCTTT.

CDR3 in DNA: TGTGCCAGCAGCTTGGGGCCCAGGGAAGAAAAACTGTTTTTT. Translated, it gives CASSLGPREEKLFF. The chain combines TRBV6-5 with TRBJ1-4, with D tentatively TRBD1 (5 bases). CDR3 length equals 14 residues. Germline lookup yields CDR1 MNHEY and CDR2 SVGAGI. The ends were cut back, 6 bases at V and 8 bases at J, with 16 bases in the middle.

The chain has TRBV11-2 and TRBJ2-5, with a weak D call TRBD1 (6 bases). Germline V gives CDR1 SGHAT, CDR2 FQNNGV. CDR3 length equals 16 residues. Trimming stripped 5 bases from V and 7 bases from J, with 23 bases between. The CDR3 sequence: CASSPIQGPKSGTQYF. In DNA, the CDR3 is TGTGCCAGCAGCCCCATACAGGGACCGAAGAGTGGGACCCAGTACTTC.

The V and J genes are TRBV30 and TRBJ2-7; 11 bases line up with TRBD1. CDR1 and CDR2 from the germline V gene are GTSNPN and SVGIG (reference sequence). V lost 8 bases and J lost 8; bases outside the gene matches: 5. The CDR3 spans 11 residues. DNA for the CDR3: TGTGCCGTGGACAGGGGGCTTAAGCAGTACTTC. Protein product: CAVDRGLKQYF. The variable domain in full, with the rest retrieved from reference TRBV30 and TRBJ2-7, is SQTIHQWPATLVQPVGSPLSLECTVEGTSNPNLYWYRQAAGRGLQLLFYSVGIGQISSEVPQNLSASRPQDRQFILSSKKLLLSDSGFYLCAVDRGLKQYFGPGTRLTVT.

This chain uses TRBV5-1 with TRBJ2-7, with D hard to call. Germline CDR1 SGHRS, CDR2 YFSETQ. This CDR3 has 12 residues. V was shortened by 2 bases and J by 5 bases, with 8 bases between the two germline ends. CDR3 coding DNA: TGCGCCAGCAGCTTTTCTGCGGACGAGCAGTACTTC. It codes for CASSFSADEQYF.

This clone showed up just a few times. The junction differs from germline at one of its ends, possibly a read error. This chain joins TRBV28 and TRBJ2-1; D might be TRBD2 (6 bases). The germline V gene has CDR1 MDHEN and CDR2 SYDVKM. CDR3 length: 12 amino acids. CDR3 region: CASSSGTPVGVF. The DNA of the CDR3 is TGTGCCAGCAGTTCCGGGACTCCAGTTGGGGTCTTC.

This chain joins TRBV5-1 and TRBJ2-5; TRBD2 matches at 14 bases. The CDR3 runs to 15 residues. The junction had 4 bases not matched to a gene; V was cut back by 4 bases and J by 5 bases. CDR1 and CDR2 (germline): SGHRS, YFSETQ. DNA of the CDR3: TGCGCCAGCAGCACCCGGACTAGCGGGAGGGAGACCCAGTACTTC. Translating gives CASSTRTSGRETQYF.